These 20 T cell receptor beta chains came from one sample sequenced in a study of blood T cells in healthy people across ages. Sample-barcoded 5' priming and a J-beta primer mix drove a second PCR of roughly 7 to 11 cycles. TCRdb itself ran the 5' RACE reads through MiXCR, one entry per CDR3 protein. The sample comprises fewer than 1.5 million distinct CDR3 sequences, 42% of which are singletons, and under 8% rests with the top ten. The sample comprised blood. The receptor set was obtained from a woman younger than 30 in good health.

The chain uses TRBV29-1 and TRBJ1-2; TRBD1 might be the D (6 bases). Germline CDR1 and CDR2: SQVTM and ANQGSEA. With 5 bases removed from V and 8 bases from J, the gap between germline ends came to 12 bases. This CDR3 region has 11 residues. This chain's CDR3 is CSVSWGRGYTF. The CDR3, as DNA: TGCAGCGTTTCATGGGGGCGAGGCTACACCTTC.

A remark on this clonotype: A read error may produce the germline difference seen at one junction end. This rearrangement joins TRBV27 to TRBJ2-5; TRBD1 agrees at 9 bases. TRBJ2-7 matches the DNA end more closely, so the J call is doubtful. This CDR3 has 15 amino acids. Per germline, CDR1 MNHEY and CDR2 SMNVEV (reference sequence). As DNA, the CDR3 is TGTGCCGGCAGGATAATAAGGGGACAGGGTTACGAGCAGTACTTC. Translation: CAGRIIRGQGYEQYF.

In its sample, this clonotype was seen once. The chain recombines TRBV10-3 with TRBJ2-1, with 10 bases identical to TRBD2. The J call may be mistaken, given a closer DNA end match to TRBJ2-7. CDR1 and CDR2 (germline): ENHRY, SYGVKD. The CDR3 length is 17 residues. The chain's CDR3 is CAISALAGESSYNEQYF. The CDR3 DNA follows: TGTGCCATCAGTGCCCTAGCGGGAGAAAGCTCCTACAATGAGCAGTACTTC.

The chain employs TRBV6-5 and TRBJ2-3, with 7 positions matching TRBD1. From germline, CDR1 is MNHEY and CDR2 SVGAGI. V was clipped by 2 bases and J by 0 bases; unmatched bases: 2. The CDR3 length is 15 residues. CDR3 protein: CASSYRTGSTDTQYF. CDR3 bases: TGTGCCAGCAGTTACCGGACAGGTAGCACAGATACGCAGTATTTT.

The CDR3 sequence: CASSVGQFQETQYF. CDR3 bases: TGCGCCAGCAGCGTGGGTCAGTTCCAAGAGACCCAGTACTTC. The chain carries TRBV5-1 and TRBJ2-5; the D is unclear. From germline, CDR1 is SGHRS and CDR2 YFSETQ. The V end lost 4 bases, the J end lost 1 base, and 11 bases lay between the germline ends. The CDR3 is 14 residues long.

This chain connects TRBV27 to TRBJ2-5; maybe TRBD2 (6 bases). In germline, CDR1 is MNHEY, CDR2 SMNVEV (reference sequence). Trimming stripped 1 base from V and 0 bases from J, with 12 bases between. The CDR3 is made up of 16 amino acids. CDR3 region: CASSLYGTVNQETQYF. CDR3 DNA sequence: TGTGCCAGCAGTTTATACGGGACTGTAAACCAAGAGACCCAGTACTTC.

The genes are TRBV5-1 and TRBJ2-1; the match to TRBD1 covers 11 bases. This CDR3 region has 16 residues. The junction had 9 bases not matched to a gene; V was cut back by 4 bases and J by 6 bases. The V gene's germline CDR1 is SGHRS and CDR2 YFSETQ. The CDR3 DNA reads as TGCGCCAGCAGCCTACACCCCGGGACAGGGGGCAATGAGCAGTTCTTC. It specifies CASSLHPGTGGNEQFF.

The chain employs TRBV20-1 and TRBJ2-5; 7 nucleotides match TRBD2. Germline assignment: CDR1 DFQATT and CDR2 SNEGSKA (reference sequence). V trimming: 2 bases; J trimming: 11 bases; junction bases outside the gene matches: 5. The CDR3 covers 11 residues. This chain's CDR3 is CSARTSEQQYF. CDR3 DNA sequence: TGCAGTGCTAGAACTAGCGAACAGCAGTACTTC.

The gene calls are TRBV15 and TRBJ1-4; 9 bases fit TRBD1. Germline V gene lookup returns CDR1 LNHNV and CDR2 YYDKDF (reference sequence). With 3 bases clipped from V and 7 bases from J, the junction kept 6 bases outside the gene matches. The CDR3 consists of 15 residues. CDR3 amino acids: CATSRGDRDSEKLFF. CDR3 DNA: TGTGCCACCAGCAGGGGGGACAGGGACAGTGAAAAACTGTTTTTT.

V is TRBV3-1 and J is TRBJ2-3; 15 bases line up with TRBD2. Germline V gives CDR1 LGHDT, CDR2 YNNKEL (reference sequence). J was trimmed by 0 bases and V by 4 bases; bases with no gene match: 8. CDR3 length: 19 amino acids. DNA of the CDR3: TGTGCCAGCAGCCGCATGGGACTAGCGGGGGGCCGTAGCACAGATACGCAGTATTTT. Amino acid sequence: CASSRMGLAGGRSTDTQYF.

CDR3 DNA: TGTGCCAGCAGTTTAGTGGGGGGTAAATATGGCTACACCTTC. Protein: CASSLVGGKYGYTF. The chain couples TRBV12-3 or TRBV12-4 to TRBJ1-2; D may be TRBD1 (5 bases). The V end lost 1 base, the J end lost 5 bases, and 11 bases lay between the germline ends. The CDR3 is made up of 14 amino acids.

J is TRBJ2-5 and V is TRBV10-3, with TRBD1 identical over 10 bases. The CDR3 has 16 residues. With 4 bases clipped from V and 11 bases from J, the junction kept 16 bases outside the gene matches. Germline CDR1 ENHRY, CDR2 SYGVKD. The CDR3 DNA reads as TGTGCCATCAGTGCTGGGGGGACAGGGGTTTACAATGAGCAGTACTTC. Translating it yields CAISAGGTGVYNEQYF.

This clonotype was counted a single time. The chain employs TRBV9 and TRBJ1-1; a possible D gene is TRBD1 (5 bases). Trimming removed 0 bases at V and 1 base at J, with 10 bases between. This CDR3 spans 15 amino acids. CDR1 SGDLS and CDR2 YYNGEE come from the germline V gene. CDR3 sequence reads: CASSVAYGANTEAFF. The CDR3 nucleotides are TGTGCCAGCAGCGTAGCTTATGGGGCGAACACTGAAGCTTTCTTT.

The chain couples TRBV28 to TRBJ2-7; 7 bases align to TRBD1. V lost 3 bases and J lost 0; bases outside the gene matches: 5. The CDR3 loop spans 15 amino acids. The V gene's germline CDR1 is MDHEN and CDR2 SYDVKM. The CDR3 DNA sequence: TGTGCCAGCAGTTTTCGGGACAGCAGCTCCTACGAGCAGTACTTC. It is translated as CASSFRDSSSYEQYF.

This clonotype was detected only a few times. V and J are TRBV29-1 and TRBJ2-7; TRBD2 might be the D (6 bases). Germline V gives CDR1 SQVTM, CDR2 ANQGSEA. This CDR3 is built from 13 residues. Trimming pared 5 bases from V and 3 bases from J, leaving 14 bases between. The CDR3, as DNA: TGCAGCGTTCTCGGGGGTTCGGGCTACGAGCAGTACTTC. Its protein product is CSVLGGSGYEQYF.

The chain links TRBV24-1 to TRBJ1-1; 7 positions match TRBD1. Losses at the gene ends were 4 bases for V and 6 bases for J; bases not matched to a gene: 4. Germline values: CDR1 KGHDR, CDR2 SFDVKD. The CDR3 consists of 13 residues. The CDR3: CATSDPTGSEAFF. In DNA, the CDR3 is TGTGCCACCAGTGACCCGACAGGGTCTGAAGCTTTCTTT.

V gene TRBV5-8 combines with J gene TRBJ1-5; D uncertain. Germline CDR1 reads SGHTS; CDR2 reads YDEGEE. The CDR3 is 14 residues long. Deletions cut 2 bases from V and 0 bases from J, with 6 bases between. CDR3 sequence: CASSFKYSNQPQHF. The CDR3 DNA is TGTGCCAGCAGCTTCAAATATAGCAATCAGCCCCAGCATTTT.

This clonotype was observed a handful of times. This chain joins TRBV12-3 or TRBV12-4 and TRBJ2-3; TRBD2 aligns across 9 bases. The CDR3 is 17 amino acids. J was trimmed by 0 bases and V by 4 bases; bases with no gene match: 8. The CDR3: CASSSLAGVTSTDTQYF. In DNA, the CDR3 is TGTGCCAGCAGTTCATTAGCGGGAGTCACTAGCACAGATACGCAGTATTTT.

In nucleotides, the CDR3 is TGTGCCAGCAGCGCCTTTCGGGACACTAATGAAAAACTGTTTTTT. It specifies CASSAFRDTNEKLFF. The V gene is TRBV7-9, the J gene TRBJ1-4, with a weak D call TRBD1 (5 bases). The V gene lost 5 bases and the J gene lost 2 bases, with 12 bases spanning the gap. Germline V gene data show CDR1 as SEHNR and CDR2 as FQNEAQ (reference sequence). The CDR3 has 15 amino acids. The full variable domain, with the rest looked up from reference TRBV7-9 and TRBJ1-4, is DTGVSQNPRHKITKRGQNVTFRCDPISEHNRLYWYRQTLGQGPEFLTYFQNEAQLEKSRLLSDRFSAERPKGSFSTLEIQRTEQGDSAMYLCASSAFRDTNEKLFFGSGTQLSVL.

The chain uses TRBV3-1 and TRBJ2-2; 8 nucleotides line up with TRBD2. The V gene end was trimmed by 5 bases and the J gene end by 6 bases; junction bases not matched to a gene: 8. Germline values: CDR1 LGHDT, CDR2 YNNKEL (reference sequence). The CDR3 is 15 residues long. The CDR3, as DNA: TGTGCCAGCAGCTACCATAGCGGGGACCCCGGGGAGCTGTTTTTT. It yields the protein CASSYHSGDPGELFF. Looking up the rest from reference TRBV3-1 and TRBJ2-2 gives the full variable domain: DTAVSQTPKYLVTQMGNDKSIKCEQNLGHDTMYWYKQDSKKFLKIMFSYNNKELIINETVPNRFSPKSPDKAHLNLHINSLELGDSAVYFCASSYHSGDPGELFFGEGSRLTVL.